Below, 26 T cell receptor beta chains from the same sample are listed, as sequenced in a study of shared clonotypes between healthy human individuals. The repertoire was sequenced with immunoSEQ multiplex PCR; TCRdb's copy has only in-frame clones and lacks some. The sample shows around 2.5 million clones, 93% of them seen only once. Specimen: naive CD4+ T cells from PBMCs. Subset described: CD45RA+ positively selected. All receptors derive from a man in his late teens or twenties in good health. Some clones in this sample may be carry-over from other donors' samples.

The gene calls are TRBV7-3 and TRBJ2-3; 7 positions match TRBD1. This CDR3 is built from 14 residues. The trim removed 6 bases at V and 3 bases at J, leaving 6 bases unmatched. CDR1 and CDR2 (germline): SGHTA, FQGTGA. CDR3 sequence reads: CASSNRGITDTQYF. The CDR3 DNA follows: TGTGCCAGCAGTAACAGGGGAATAACAGATACGCAGTATTTT.

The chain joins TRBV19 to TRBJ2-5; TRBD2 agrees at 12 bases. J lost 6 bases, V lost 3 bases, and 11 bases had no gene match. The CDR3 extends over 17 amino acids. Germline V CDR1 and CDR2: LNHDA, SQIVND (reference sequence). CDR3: CASSISVTSGSWKTQYF. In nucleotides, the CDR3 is TGTGCCAGTAGTATCAGTGTGACTAGCGGGAGTTGGAAGACCCAGTACTTC.

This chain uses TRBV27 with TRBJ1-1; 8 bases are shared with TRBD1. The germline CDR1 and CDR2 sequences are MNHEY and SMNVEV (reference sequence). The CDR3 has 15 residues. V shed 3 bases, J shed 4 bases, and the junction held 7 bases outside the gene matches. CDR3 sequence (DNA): TGTGCCAGCAGTTTTCGCAGGGGGCGGGGCACTGAAGCTTTCTTT. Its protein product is CASSFRRGRGTEAFF.

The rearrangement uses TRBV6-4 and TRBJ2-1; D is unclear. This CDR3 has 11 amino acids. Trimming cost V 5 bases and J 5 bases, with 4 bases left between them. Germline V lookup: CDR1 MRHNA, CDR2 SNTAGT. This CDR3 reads CASSHNNEQFF. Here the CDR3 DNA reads TGTGCCAGCAGTCATAACAATGAGCAGTTCTTC.

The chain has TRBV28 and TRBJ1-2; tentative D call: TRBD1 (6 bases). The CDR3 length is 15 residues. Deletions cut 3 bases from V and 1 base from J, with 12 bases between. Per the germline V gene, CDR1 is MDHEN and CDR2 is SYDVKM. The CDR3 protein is CASSLTDSFNYGYTF. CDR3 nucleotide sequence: TGTGCCAGCAGTTTGACGGACAGCTTTAACTATGGCTACACCTTC.

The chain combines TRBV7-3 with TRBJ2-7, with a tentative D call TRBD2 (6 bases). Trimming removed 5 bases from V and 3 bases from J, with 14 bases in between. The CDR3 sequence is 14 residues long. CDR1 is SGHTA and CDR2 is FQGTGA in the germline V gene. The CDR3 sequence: CASSATSGGYEQYF. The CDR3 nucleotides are TGTGCCAGCAGCGCAACTTCCGGGGGCTACGAGCAGTACTTC.

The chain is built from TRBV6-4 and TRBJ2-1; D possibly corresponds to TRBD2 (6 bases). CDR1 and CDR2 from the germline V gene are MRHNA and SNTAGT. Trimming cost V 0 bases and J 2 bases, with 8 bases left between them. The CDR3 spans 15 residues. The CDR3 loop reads CASSDSGSPYNEQFF. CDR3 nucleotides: TGTGCCAGCAGTGACTCCGGGAGCCCCTACAATGAGCAGTTCTTC.

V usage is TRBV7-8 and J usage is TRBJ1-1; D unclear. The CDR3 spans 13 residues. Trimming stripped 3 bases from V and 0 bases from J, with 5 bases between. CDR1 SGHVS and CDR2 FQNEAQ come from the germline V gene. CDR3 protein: CASSFRMNTEAFF. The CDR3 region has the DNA TGTGCCAGCAGCTTCAGGATGAACACTGAAGCTTTCTTT.

CDR3 protein: CASSRRDRLQETQYF. The CDR3 DNA follows: TGTGCCAGCAGTCGCCGGGACAGGCTTCAAGAGACCCAGTACTTC. The J gene is TRBJ2-5, the V gene TRBV6-5, with TRBD1 matching 8 bases. The germline V gene encodes CDR1 MNHEY and CDR2 SVGAGI. V lost 5 bases to trimming and J lost 2 bases; unmatched junction nucleotides: 7. The CDR3 has 15 amino acids.

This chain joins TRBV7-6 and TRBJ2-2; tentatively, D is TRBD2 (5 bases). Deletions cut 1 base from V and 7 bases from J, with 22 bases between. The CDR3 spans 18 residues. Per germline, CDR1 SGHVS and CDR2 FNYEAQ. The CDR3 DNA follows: TGTGCCAGCAGCTTAGGGGTGAGAGGGTCAGGCGGTCACGGGGAGCTGTTTTTT. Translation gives CASSLGVRGSGGHGELFF.

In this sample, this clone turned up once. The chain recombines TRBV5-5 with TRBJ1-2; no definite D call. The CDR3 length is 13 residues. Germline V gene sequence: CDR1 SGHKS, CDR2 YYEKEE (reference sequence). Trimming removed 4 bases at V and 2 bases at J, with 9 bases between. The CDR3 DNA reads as TGTGCCAGCAGCCCGGGGTCCAACTATGGCTACACCTTC. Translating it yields CASSPGSNYGYTF.

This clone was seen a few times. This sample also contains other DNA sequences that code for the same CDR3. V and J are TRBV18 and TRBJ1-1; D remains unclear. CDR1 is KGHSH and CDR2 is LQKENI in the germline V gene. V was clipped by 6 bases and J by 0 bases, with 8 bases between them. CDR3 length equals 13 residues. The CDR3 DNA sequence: TGTGCCAGCTCTCCGGGGATGAACACTGAAGCTTTCTTT. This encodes CASSPGMNTEAFF.

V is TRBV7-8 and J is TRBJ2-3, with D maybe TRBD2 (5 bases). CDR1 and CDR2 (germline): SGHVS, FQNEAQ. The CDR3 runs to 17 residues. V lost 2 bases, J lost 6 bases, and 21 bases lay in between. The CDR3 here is CASSLPGVVTRYDTQYF. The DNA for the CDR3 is TGTGCCAGCAGCTTACCCGGGGTAGTGACTCGTTATGATACGCAGTATTTT.

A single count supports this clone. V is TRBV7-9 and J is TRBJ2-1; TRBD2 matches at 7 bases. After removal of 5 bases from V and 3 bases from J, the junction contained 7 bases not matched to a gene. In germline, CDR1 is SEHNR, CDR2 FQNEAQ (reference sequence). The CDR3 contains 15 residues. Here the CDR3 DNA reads TGTGCCAGCAGCCCCCAGCGGGAAGGCTACAATGAGCAGTTCTTC. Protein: CASSPQREGYNEQFF.

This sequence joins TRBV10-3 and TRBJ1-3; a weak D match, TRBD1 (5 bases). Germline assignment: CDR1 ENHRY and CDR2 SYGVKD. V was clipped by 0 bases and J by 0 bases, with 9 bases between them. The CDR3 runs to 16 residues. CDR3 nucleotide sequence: TGTGCCATCAGTGAGTCTCGGGGCAGCTCTGGAAACACCATATATTTT. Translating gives CAISESRGSSGNTIYF.

CDR3 amino acids: CASSISPTLAEAFF. The CDR3, as DNA: TGTGCCAGTAGTATAAGCCCGACGTTGGCTGAAGCTTTCTTT. The chain links TRBV19 to TRBJ1-1; D unresolved. Germline V CDR1 and CDR2: LNHDA, SQIVND (reference sequence). The CDR3 contains 14 residues. The ends were cut back, 2 bases at V and 6 bases at J, with 13 bases in the middle.

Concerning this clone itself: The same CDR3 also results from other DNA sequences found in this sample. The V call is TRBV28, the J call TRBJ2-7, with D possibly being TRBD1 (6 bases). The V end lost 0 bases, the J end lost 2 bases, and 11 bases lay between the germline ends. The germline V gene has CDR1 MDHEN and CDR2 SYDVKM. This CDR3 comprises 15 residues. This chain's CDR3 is CASSLWGQGTYEQYF. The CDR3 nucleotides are TGTGCCAGCAGTTTATGGGGCCAGGGGACCTACGAGCAGTACTTC.

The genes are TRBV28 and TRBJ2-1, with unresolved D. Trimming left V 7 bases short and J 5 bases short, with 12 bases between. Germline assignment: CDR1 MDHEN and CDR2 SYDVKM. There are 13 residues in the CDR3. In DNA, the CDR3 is TGTGCCAGCAACATAAGGTGGGACAATGAGCAGTTCTTC. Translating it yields CASNIRWDNEQFF. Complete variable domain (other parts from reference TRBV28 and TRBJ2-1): DVKVTQSSRYLVKRTGEKVFLECVQDMDHENMFWYRQDPGLGLRLIYFSYDVKMKEKGDIPEGYSVSREKKERFSLILESASTNQTSMYLCASNIRWDNEQFFGPGTRLTVL.

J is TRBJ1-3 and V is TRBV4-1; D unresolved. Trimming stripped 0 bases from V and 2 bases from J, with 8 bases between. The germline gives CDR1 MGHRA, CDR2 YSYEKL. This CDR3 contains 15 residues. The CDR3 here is CASSQDRTTGNTIYF. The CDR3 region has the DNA TGCGCCAGCAGCCAAGATAGGACGACTGGAAACACCATATATTTT.

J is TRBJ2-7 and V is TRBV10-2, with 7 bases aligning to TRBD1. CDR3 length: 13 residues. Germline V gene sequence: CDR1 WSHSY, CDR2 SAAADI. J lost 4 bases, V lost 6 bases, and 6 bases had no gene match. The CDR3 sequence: CASRLGTVYEQYF. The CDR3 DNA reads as TGCGCCAGCAGATTAGGGACAGTTTACGAGCAGTACTTC.

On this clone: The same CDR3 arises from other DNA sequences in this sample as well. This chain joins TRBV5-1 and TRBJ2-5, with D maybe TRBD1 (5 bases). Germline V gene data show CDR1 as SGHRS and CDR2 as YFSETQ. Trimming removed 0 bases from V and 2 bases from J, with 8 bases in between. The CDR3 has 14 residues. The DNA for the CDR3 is TGCGCCAGCAGCTTGGTAGGGGATCAAGAGACCCAGTACTTC. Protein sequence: CASSLVGDQETQYF.

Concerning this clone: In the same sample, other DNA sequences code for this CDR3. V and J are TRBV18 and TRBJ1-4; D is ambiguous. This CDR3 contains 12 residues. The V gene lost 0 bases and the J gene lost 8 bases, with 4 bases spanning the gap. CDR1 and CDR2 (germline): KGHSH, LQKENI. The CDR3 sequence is CASSPPGEKLFF. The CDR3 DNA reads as TGTGCCAGCTCACCACCGGGGGAAAAACTGTTTTTT.

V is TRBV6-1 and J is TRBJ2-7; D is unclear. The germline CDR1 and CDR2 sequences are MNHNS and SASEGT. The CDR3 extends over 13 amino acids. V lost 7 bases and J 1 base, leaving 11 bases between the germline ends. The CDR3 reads CASMSGQSYEQYF. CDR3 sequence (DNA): TGTGCCAGCATGTCTGGTCAATCCTACGAGCAGTACTTC.

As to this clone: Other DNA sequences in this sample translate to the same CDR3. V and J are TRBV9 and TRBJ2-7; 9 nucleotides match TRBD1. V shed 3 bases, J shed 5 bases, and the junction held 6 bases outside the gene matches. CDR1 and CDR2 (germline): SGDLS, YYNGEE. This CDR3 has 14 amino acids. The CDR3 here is CASSAGQGNNEQYF. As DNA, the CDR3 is TGTGCCAGCAGCGCAGGACAGGGGAACAACGAGCAGTACTTC.

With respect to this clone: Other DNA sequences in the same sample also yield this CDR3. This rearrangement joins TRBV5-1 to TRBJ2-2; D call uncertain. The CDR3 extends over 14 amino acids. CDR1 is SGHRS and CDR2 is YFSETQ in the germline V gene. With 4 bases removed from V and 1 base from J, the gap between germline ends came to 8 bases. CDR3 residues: CASSLVGNTGELFF. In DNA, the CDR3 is TGCGCCAGCAGCCTGGTGGGGAACACCGGGGAGCTGTTTTTT.

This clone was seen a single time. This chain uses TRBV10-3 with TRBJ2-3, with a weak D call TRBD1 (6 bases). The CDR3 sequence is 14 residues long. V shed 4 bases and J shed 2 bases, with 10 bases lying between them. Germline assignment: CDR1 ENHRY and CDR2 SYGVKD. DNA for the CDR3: TGTGCCATCAGTGGGCAGGGGAACACAGATACGCAGTATTTT. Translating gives CAISGQGNTDTQYF.